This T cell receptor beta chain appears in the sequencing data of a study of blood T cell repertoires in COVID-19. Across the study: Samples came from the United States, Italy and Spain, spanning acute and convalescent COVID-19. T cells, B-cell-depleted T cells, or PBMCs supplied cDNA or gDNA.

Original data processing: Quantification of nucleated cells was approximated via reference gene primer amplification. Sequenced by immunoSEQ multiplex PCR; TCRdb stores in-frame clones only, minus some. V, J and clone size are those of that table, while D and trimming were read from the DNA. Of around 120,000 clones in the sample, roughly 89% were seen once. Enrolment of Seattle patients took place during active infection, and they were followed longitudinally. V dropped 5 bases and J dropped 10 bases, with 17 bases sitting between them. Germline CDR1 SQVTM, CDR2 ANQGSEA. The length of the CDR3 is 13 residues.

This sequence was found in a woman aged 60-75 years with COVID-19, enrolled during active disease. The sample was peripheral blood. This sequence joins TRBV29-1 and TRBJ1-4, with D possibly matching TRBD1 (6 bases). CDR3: CSVSYGTSGKLFF. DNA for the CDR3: TGCAGCGTTTCATATGGGACATCCGGAAAACTGTTTTTT.